Shown below are 18 T cell receptor beta chains from a single sample sequenced in a study of blood T cells in healthy people across ages. For the second PCR, which ran for roughly 6 to 12 cycles, a sample-barcoded 5' primer and a J-beta primer mix were used. In TCRdb, the 5' RACE reads were re-called with MiXCR into one record per CDR3 protein. The sample records 790,000 or so distinct CDR3 sequences, 56% being singletons. Sequencing was carried out using blood. The receptors derive from a man aged 35 to 55 in good health.

This clonotype was seen a handful of times. A much larger clonotype is one base distant, so this may be a read error. This chain connects TRBV6-2 or TRBV6-3 to TRBJ2-5; D gene ambiguous. The V end lost 2 bases, the J end lost 5 bases, and 15 bases lay between the germline ends. Germline V gene sequence: CDR1 MNHEY, CDR2 SVGEGT. The CDR3 spans 15 residues. The CDR3 sequence: CASSYGRSPMETQYF. The CDR3 nucleotides read TGTGCCAGCAGTTACGGCCGCAGCCCAATGGAGACCCAGTACTTC.

The chain couples TRBV27 to TRBJ1-4; D unresolved. This CDR3 has 14 amino acids. Germline CDR1 is MNHEY and CDR2 is SMNVEV (reference sequence). Between the trimmed V and J ends, which lost 4 bases and 8 bases, there was a span of 14 bases. CDR3 loop: CASSWGRAAEKLFF. The CDR3 DNA is TGTGCCAGCAGTTGGGGTCGGGCGGCCGAAAAACTGTTTTTT.

This clonotype was picked up a small number of times. V and J are TRBV27 and TRBJ2-1; D is uncertain. This CDR3 region has 15 residues. The germline V gene encodes CDR1 MNHEY and CDR2 SMNVEV (reference sequence). Trimming removed 2 bases from V and 4 bases from J, with 12 bases in between. CDR3 DNA sequence: TGTGCCAGCAGTTTAGTAAGGGCTTGGTACAATGAGCAGTTCTTC. It codes for CASSLVRAWYNEQFF.

The chain joins TRBV5-5 to TRBJ2-5, with 7 bases that match TRBD2. CDR1 is SGHKS and CDR2 is YYEKEE in the germline V gene (reference sequence). The V and J ends lost 4 bases and 0 bases, in that order; junction bases with no gene match: 9. CDR3 length: 16 amino acids. The DNA for the CDR3 is TGTGCCAGCAGCGCTGTCCTAGCGGCCCACCAAGAGACCCAGTACTTC. This gives the protein CASSAVLAAHQETQYF.

There are a few counts of this clonotype. V is TRBV6-1 and J is TRBJ2-1, with D possibly being TRBD2 (5 bases). The CDR3 is made up of 14 amino acids. Germline V gives CDR1 MNHNS, CDR2 SASEGT. Between the trimmed V and J ends, which lost 2 bases and 3 bases, there was a span of 8 bases. The CDR3 DNA reads TGTGCCAGCAGTGAACAAGGGAGCTACAATGAGCAGTTCTTC. Residues: CASSEQGSYNEQFF.

This clonotype was observed a few times. The rearrangement links TRBV29-1 to TRBJ2-7; D perhaps matches TRBD1 (5 bases). This CDR3 has 14 amino acids. CDR1 is SQVTM and CDR2 is ANQGSEA in the germline V gene. V was trimmed by 4 bases and J by 1 base, leaving 14 bases between them. The CDR3 region is CSVVGQRSSYEQYF. CDR3 DNA sequence: TGCAGCGTTGTGGGGCAGCGAAGTTCCTACGAGCAGTACTTC.

The chain uses TRBV6-1 and TRBJ2-3; 9 positions agree with TRBD1. Losses at the gene ends were 6 bases for V and 5 bases for J; bases not matched to a gene: 9. CDR1 and CDR2 from the germline V gene are MNHNS and SASEGT. The CDR3 spans 15 residues. CDR3 loop: CASRNLGQGRDTQYF. DNA for the CDR3: TGTGCCAGCAGGAATTTGGGACAGGGAAGAGATACGCAGTATTTT.

This chain links TRBV27 with TRBJ1-1; TRBD1 is a possible D gene (6 bases). CDR1 MNHEY and CDR2 SMNVEV come from the germline V gene (reference sequence). Trimming took 5 bases from V and 1 from J, leaving 14 bases between them. This CDR3 has 15 residues. The CDR3 DNA sequence: TGTGCCAGCAGTCTCCTTCGGACAGAGAACACTGAAGCTTTCTTT. Its translation is CASSLLRTENTEAFF.

This clonotype appeared a single time. The CDR3 sequence: CASSEARGYNSPLHF. For the CDR3, the DNA is TGTGCCAGCAGTGAGGCGAGAGGATATAATTCACCCCTCCACTTT. V is TRBV6-1 and J is TRBJ1-6, with unresolved D. Germline V CDR1 and CDR2: MNHNS, SASEGT. Trimming took 3 bases from V and 4 from J, leaving 10 bases between them. The CDR3 covers 15 residues.

The chain uses TRBV27 and TRBJ2-7; 7 positions agree with TRBD1. CDR3 length equals 17 residues. Germline V gene sequence: CDR1 MNHEY, CDR2 SMNVEV (reference sequence). The V segment lost 6 bases and the J segment 0 bases; nucleotides outside the gene matches: 14. This CDR3 reads CASRISSGTASSYEQYF. As DNA, the CDR3 is TGTGCCAGCAGAATTTCCTCCGGGACAGCAAGCTCCTACGAGCAGTACTTC.

The chain uses TRBV5-5 and TRBJ2-5, with D possibly being TRBD1 or TRBD2 (5 bases each). The V end lost 4 bases, the J end lost 5 bases, and 21 bases lay between the germline ends. CDR3 size: 16 residues. The germline V gene has CDR1 SGHKS and CDR2 YYEKEE (reference sequence). CDR3 nucleotides: TGTGCCAGCAGCCAGGGACGAAGGGTTACGGAGGAGACCCAGTACTTC. It is translated as CASSQGRRVTEETQYF.

The chain recombines TRBV3-1 with TRBJ2-6; TRBD2 matches 13 bases. Germline CDR1 is LGHDT and CDR2 is YNNKEL (reference sequence). The CDR3 sequence is 20 residues long. Losses at the gene ends were 5 bases for V and 1 base for J; bases not matched to a gene: 11. CDR3 sequence: CASSYVWTSGSLSGANVLTF. In DNA form, the CDR3 reads TGTGCCAGCAGCTACGTCTGGACTAGCGGGAGTCTTTCTGGGGCCAACGTCCTGACTTTC. The variable domain in full, completed from reference TRBV3-1 and TRBJ2-6, reads DTAVSQTPKYLVTQMGNDKSIKCEQNLGHDTMYWYKQDSKKFLKIMFSYNNKELIINETVPNRFSPKSPDKAHLNLHINSLELGDSAVYFCASSYVWTSGSLSGANVLTFGAGSRLTVL.

The rearrangement uses TRBV27 and TRBJ2-5; D might be TRBD1 (5 bases). V lost 3 bases, J lost 2 bases, and 10 bases lay in between. This CDR3 is 14 amino acids long. Per the germline V gene, CDR1 is MNHEY and CDR2 is SMNVEV (reference sequence). The DNA for the CDR3 is TGTGCCAGCAGTTTTAGGCAGGGACAAGAGACCCAGTACTTC. This translates into CASSFRQGQETQYF.

The J gene is TRBJ2-5, the V gene TRBV3-1; no definite D call. Germline V lookup: CDR1 LGHDT, CDR2 YNNKEL (reference sequence). The CDR3 is 14 amino acids. V gave up 0 bases and J gave up 11 bases, with 16 bases separating them. The CDR3: CASSQDHSDNEQYF. The DNA for the CDR3 is TGTGCCAGCAGCCAAGATCATTCGGATAATGAGCAGTACTTC.

This sequence joins TRBV6-6 and TRBJ2-3, with D unresolved. This CDR3 spans 15 amino acids. Trimming took off 7 bases at V and 2 bases at J, with 16 bases between the two ends. Per germline, CDR1 MNHNY and CDR2 SVGAGI (reference sequence). The CDR3 region is CASIPKAANTDTQYF. The DNA for the CDR3 is TGTGCCAGCATCCCTAAGGCAGCGAACACAGATACGCAGTATTTT.

The V call is TRBV20-1, the J call TRBJ2-7; TRBD2 aligns across 11 bases. This CDR3 is built from 14 residues. CDR1 is DFQATT, CDR2 SNEGSKA, per germline (reference sequence). Trimming at V came to 4 bases and at J to 4 bases, leaving 6 bases not matched to a gene. This CDR3 is CSATGLAVSYEQYF. CDR3 bases: TGCAGTGCTACGGGACTAGCGGTTTCGTACGAGCAGTACTTC.

The chain employs TRBV4-3 and TRBJ2-7, with D hard to call. There are 16 residues in the CDR3. Trimming left V 0 bases short and J 0 bases short, with 12 bases between. The V gene's germline CDR1 is LGHNA and CDR2 YSLEER. CDR3 amino acids: CASSQDSRSISYEQYF. The CDR3 nucleotides read TGCGCCAGCAGCCAAGACAGCAGGTCAATCTCCTACGAGCAGTACTTC.

This clonotype was observed a few times. This sequence joins TRBV7-2 and TRBJ2-3, with 10 bases identical to TRBD1. CDR3 length equals 15 residues. In germline, CDR1 is SGHTA, CDR2 FQGNSA. Germline trimming cut 4 bases from V and 11 bases from J; bases unmatched to any gene: 12. The CDR3 here is CASSSGTGVYVGQYF. CDR3 DNA sequence: TGTGCCAGCAGCTCCGGGACAGGGGTATACGTAGGGCAGTATTTT.